Listed below are T cell receptor beta chains from one sample, sequenced in a study of T cell responses to AZD1222 COVID-19 vaccine. Libraries were prepared by immunoSEQ multiplex PCR; TCRdb keeps only in-frame clonotypes and omits some of them. The sample lists about 130,000 clones; nearly 95% were seen once. The source material was peripheral blood, sampled on day 0 of AZD1222 vaccination. Receptor source: an adult in good health. CDR3s include the opening cysteine and the closing phenylalanine or tryptophan. A D gene is named only where the DNA matches it firmly. Size tells how often a clone was seen (once, few, many) or the class of an expanded clone, and some rows leave it out.

D: TRBD1
V: TRBV5-1
size: NA
length: 17
J: TRBJ1-6
DNA: TGCGCCAGCAGTCCCCTATTGACAGGGGGTCCCCATTCACCCCTCCACTTT
CDR3: CASSPLLTGGPHSPLHF

D: TRBD2
V: TRBV7-9
size: NA
length: 16
J: TRBJ2-3
DNA: TGTGCCAGCAGCTTTTACGGACTAGCGGAGTCAGATACGCAGTATTTT
CDR3: CASSFYGLAESDTQYF

D: NA
V: TRBV7-6
size: NA
length: 16
J: TRBJ2-2
DNA: TGTGCCAGCAGCCCCCAAACAGGGTCAAACACCGGGGAGCTGTTTTTT
CDR3: CASSPQTGSNTGELFF

D: TRBD1
V: TRBV5-1
size: NA
length: 16
J: TRBJ1-1
DNA: TGCGCCAGCAGGCCCGGGACAGGAAGACTGAACACTGAAGCTTTCTTT
CDR3: CASRPGTGRLNTEAFF

D: NA
V: TRBV2
size: NA
length: 14
J: TRBJ1-5
DNA: TGTGCCAGCAGAACGGGTGAGGGCAATCAGCCCCAGCATTTT
CDR3: CASRTGEGNQPQHF

D: NA
V: TRBV30
size: NA
length: 13
J: TRBJ1-2
DNA: TGTGCCTGGACCCAGGACTCGGGGAGCGGGTACACCTTC
CDR3: CAWTQDSGSGYTF

D: TRBD1
V: TRBV9
size: NA
length: 14
J: TRBJ2-7
DNA: TGTGCCAGCAGCCTGGGACAGGGGACCTACGAGCAGTACTTC
CDR3: CASSLGQGTYEQYF

D: TRBD1
V: TRBV7-9
size: NA
length: 14
J: TRBJ2-5
DNA: TGTGCCAGCAGCCCTACAGGGGTGTGGGAGACCCAGTACTTC
CDR3: CASSPTGVWETQYF

D: NA
V: TRBV27
size: NA
length: 17
J: TRBJ2-6
DNA: TGTGCCAGCAGACTGCAACGGAGTAGCTCTGGGGCCAACGTCCTGACTTTC
CDR3: CASRLQRSSSGANVLTF

D: TRBD1
V: TRBV18
size: NA
length: 14
J: TRBJ2-2
DNA: TGTGCCAGCTCATACGGGACAGACACCGGGGAGCTGTTTTTT
CDR3: CASSYGTDTGELFF

D: TRBD1
V: TRBV18
size: once
length: 15
J: TRBJ1-2
DNA: TGTGCCAGCTCAGGTGGACCGGGACAGATCTATGGCTACACCTTC
CDR3: CASSGGPGQIYGYTF

D: NA
V: TRBV4-1
size: NA
length: 16
J: TRBJ2-7
DNA: TGCGCCAGCAGCCAAGAGGCCCAGGGGCTCTCCTACGAGCAGTACTTC
CDR3: CASSQEAQGLSYEQYF

D: NA
V: TRBV6-6
size: NA
length: 12
J: TRBJ2-1
DNA: TGTGCCAGCAGCTGGAATGGCAATGAGCAGTTCTTC
CDR3: CASSWNGNEQFF

D: NA
V: TRBV7-9
size: once
length: 15
J: TRBJ1-1
DNA: TGTGCCAGCAGCTTAGTGGGACGGATGAACACTGAAGCTTTCTTT
CDR3: CASSLVGRMNTEAFF

D: NA
V: TRBV6-5
size: NA
length: 16
J: TRBJ1-3
DNA: TGTGCCAGCAGTTACTTCGACGGGAGCTCTGGAAACACCATATATTTT
CDR3: CASSYFDGSSGNTIYF

D: TRBD1
V: TRBV14
size: NA
length: 15
J: TRBJ1-2
DNA: TGTGCCAGCAGCCAAGCGATAGGGACAGGGGGCGGCTACACCTTC
CDR3: CASSQAIGTGGGYTF

D: TRBD1
V: TRBV28
size: NA
length: 18
J: TRBJ1-1
DNA: TGTGCCAGCAGCACTCCCTCCGGGACAGGGATTTTTGGCACTGAAGCTTTCTTT
CDR3: CASSTPSGTGIFGTEAFF

D: NA
V: TRBV4-2
size: NA
length: 15
J: TRBJ2-7
DNA: TGTGCCAGCAGCCAAGGACTCAGCCCGGTCTACGAGCAGTACTTC
CDR3: CASSQGLSPVYEQYF

D: NA
V: TRBV7-2
size: NA
length: 15
J: TRBJ1-1
DNA: TGTGCCAGCCCTCCGCCCCGAGGGTCTAGCACTGAAGCTTTCTTT
CDR3: CASPPPRGSSTEAFF

D: TRBD1
V: TRBV3-1/TRBV3-2
size: once
length: 15
J: TRBJ2-1
DNA: TGTGCCAGCAGCCAATGGGACAGAAGCCACAATGAGCAGTTCTTC
CDR3: CASSQWDRSHNEQFF

D: NA
V: TRBV3-1/TRBV3-2
size: NA
length: 19
J: TRBJ2-2
DNA: TGTGCCAGCAGCCAAGTATCGAATGGAGGGCTTTACACGGCCGGGGAGCTGTTTTTT
CDR3: CASSQVSNGGLYTAGELFF

D: NA
V: TRBV18
size: NA
length: 15
J: TRBJ1-1
DNA: TGTGCCAGCTCACCCAAAGCAGGGGTGAACACTGAAGCTTTCTTT
CDR3: CASSPKAGVNTEAFF

D: NA
V: TRBV9
size: medium-sized
length: 15
J: TRBJ2-1
DNA: TGTGCCAGCAGTGAAACGGGGGTTAGTGCAGATGAGCAGTTCTTC
CDR3: CASSETGVSADEQFF

D: NA
V: TRBV20-1
size: NA
length: 9
J: TRBJ1-5
DNA: TGCAGTGCTCGGTCGCCCCAGCATTTT
CDR3: CSARSPQHF

D: NA
V: TRBV2
size: NA
length: 15
J: TRBJ1-2
DNA: TGTGCCAGCAGTTACCTAGGACCGGAGAACTATGGCTACACCTTC
CDR3: CASSYLGPENYGYTF

D: NA
V: TRBV3-1/TRBV3-2
size: NA
length: 14
J: TRBJ2-5
DNA: TGTGCCAGCAGCCAAGATCTCGAGGCCCTTTTTCAGTACTTC
CDR3: CASSQDLEALFQYF

D: TRBD1
V: TRBV6-4
size: NA
length: 13
J: TRBJ1-2
DNA: TGTGCCAGCAGAAGACAGGGGGCCGACGGCTACACCTTC
CDR3: CASRRQGADGYTF

D: NA
V: TRBV3-1/TRBV3-2
size: NA
length: 17
J: TRBJ1-3
DNA: TGTGCCAGCAGCCAAGCCCCCGGCGGGGCCTCTGGAAACACCATATATTTT
CDR3: CASSQAPGGASGNTIYF

D: TRBD1
V: TRBV11-2
size: NA
length: 14
J: TRBJ2-7
DNA: TGTGCCAGCAGCCGCTACGACAGGGACGCCGAGCAGTACTTC
CDR3: CASSRYDRDAEQYF

D: NA
V: TRBV7-6
size: NA
length: 17
J: TRBJ1-5
DNA: TGTGCCAGCAGCCCGGTGGAGGGTAACATCCTCAATCAGCCCCAGCATTTT
CDR3: CASSPVEGNILNQPQHF

D: TRBD2
V: TRBV2
size: NA
length: 15
J: TRBJ2-4
DNA: TGTGCCAGCAGTGGGGCTAGCGGGGTCAAAAACATTCAGTACTTC
CDR3: CASSGASGVKNIQYF

D: NA
V: TRBV5-4
size: NA
length: 14
J: TRBJ1-2
DNA: TGTGCCAGCAGCTTGAGGCAGGGGTCCTATGACTACACCTTC
CDR3: CASSLRQGSYDYTF

D: TRBD1
V: TRBV4-2
size: once
length: 15
J: TRBJ1-1
DNA: TGTGCCAGCAGCCTCCACGGACAGGGGGCCACTGAAGCTTTCTTT
CDR3: CASSLHGQGATEAFF

D: NA
V: TRBV3-1/TRBV3-2
size: NA
length: 16
J: TRBJ1-2
DNA: TGTGCCAGCAGCCTCTCTGGACAGCCCGCTAACTATGGCTACACCTTC
CDR3: CASSLSGQPANYGYTF

D: TRBD2
V: TRBV29-1
size: NA
length: 13
J: TRBJ2-1
DNA: TGCAGCGTTAGCGGGGGGGCCGGGAATGAGCAGTTCTTC
CDR3: CSVSGGAGNEQFF

D: NA
V: TRBV18
size: NA
length: 15
J: TRBJ2-1
DNA: TGTGCCAGCTCACCTCTCAGGGTAGGGTTCGATGAGCAGTTCTTC
CDR3: CASSPLRVGFDEQFF

D: NA
V: TRBV3-1/TRBV3-2
size: NA
length: 13
J: TRBJ1-5
DNA: TGTGCCAGCAGCCCCAGGGTTAATCAGCCCCAGCATTTT
CDR3: CASSPRVNQPQHF

D: TRBD1
V: TRBV12-3/TRBV12-4
size: NA
length: 13
J: TRBJ2-5
DNA: TGTGCCAGCAGTTTGGGACAGGTCAAGACCCAGTACTTC
CDR3: CASSLGQVKTQYF

D: NA
V: TRBV10-3
size: once
length: 16
J: TRBJ1-6
DNA: TGTGCCATCAGGAAGGACGGAGGCTCCTATAATTCACCCCTCCACTTT
CDR3: CAIRKDGGSYNSPLHF

D: NA
V: TRBV14
size: NA
length: 13
J: TRBJ1-1
DNA: TGTGCCAGCAGCCAAGATCGAGACACTGAAGCTTTCTTT
CDR3: CASSQDRDTEAFF

D: TRBD1
V: TRBV2
size: once
length: 18
J: TRBJ1-3
DNA: TGTGCCAGCAGAGAACGTCGGGACAGGCTTCTCTCTGGAAACACCATATATTTT
CDR3: CASRERRDRLLSGNTIYF

D: TRBD1
V: TRBV9
size: NA
length: 16
J: TRBJ2-2
DNA: TGTGCCAGCAGCGCTTTTACAGGGGCGAACACCGGGGAGCTGTTTTTT
CDR3: CASSAFTGANTGELFF

D: NA
V: TRBV6-4
size: NA
length: 12
J: TRBJ1-2
DNA: TGTGCCAGCAGTGACGGGAACTATGGCTACACCTTC
CDR3: CASSDGNYGYTF

D: NA
V: TRBV9
size: NA
length: 12
J: TRBJ1-4
DNA: TGTGCCAGCAGCGTAGATGGGGGAAAACTGTTTTTT
CDR3: CASSVDGGKLFF

D: NA
V: TRBV6-5
size: NA
length: 13
J: TRBJ2-7
DNA: TGTGCCAGCAGTTACGGGAACTCCTACGAGCAGTACTTC
CDR3: CASSYGNSYEQYF

D: TRBD1
V: TRBV5-1
size: NA
length: 20
J: TRBJ2-6
DNA: TGCGCCAGCAGCCCAACCAGGGGGCTAATCGATGACTCTGGGGCCAACGTCCTGACTTTC
CDR3: CASSPTRGLIDDSGANVLTF

D: TRBD1
V: TRBV2
size: once
length: 12
J: TRBJ1-5
DNA: TGTGCCAGCAGCGACAGGGAACAGCCCCAGCATTTT
CDR3: CASSDREQPQHF

D: NA
V: TRBV6-5
size: NA
length: 15
J: TRBJ1-6
DNA: TGTGCCAGCAGTTACGAGTTCGGGAGCCGGGGACCCCTCCACTTT
CDR3: CASSYEFGSRGPLHF

D: NA
V: TRBV18
size: NA
length: 16
J: TRBJ2-7
DNA: TGTGCCAGCTCCCCCAGAGGGGGACGGGACATTTACGAGCAGTACTTC
CDR3: CASSPRGGRDIYEQYF

D: TRBD1
V: TRBV5-4
size: NA
length: 16
J: TRBJ1-2
DNA: TGTGCCAGCAGATGGACAGGGTTAGGGGCTAACTATGGCTACACCTTC
CDR3: CASRWTGLGANYGYTF

D: NA
V: TRBV4-1
size: NA
length: 16
J: TRBJ1-1
DNA: TGCGCCAGCAGCCGCTACGGACAGCCCAAGGGCACTGAAGCTTTCTTT
CDR3: CASSRYGQPKGTEAFF

D: TRBD2
V: TRBV9
size: NA
length: 14
J: TRBJ2-1
DNA: TGTGCCAGCAGCGAGGGACTAGCGGGGAATGAGCAGTTCTTC
CDR3: CASSEGLAGNEQFF

D: NA
V: TRBV7-9
size: NA
length: 16
J: TRBJ2-1
DNA: TGTGCCAGCAGCTCCCTTGGACTGAAAACCTACAATGAGCAGTTCTTC
CDR3: CASSSLGLKTYNEQFF

D: NA
V: TRBV9
size: NA
length: 18
J: TRBJ1-6
DNA: TGTGCCAGCAGCGTCGACCCACAGGGAGGCTCCTATAATTCACCCCTCCACTTT
CDR3: CASSVDPQGGSYNSPLHF

D: NA
V: TRBV19
size: NA
length: 14
J: TRBJ2-6
DNA: TGTGCCAGTTCTCCAGACACTGGGGCCAACGTCCTGACTTTC
CDR3: CASSPDTGANVLTF